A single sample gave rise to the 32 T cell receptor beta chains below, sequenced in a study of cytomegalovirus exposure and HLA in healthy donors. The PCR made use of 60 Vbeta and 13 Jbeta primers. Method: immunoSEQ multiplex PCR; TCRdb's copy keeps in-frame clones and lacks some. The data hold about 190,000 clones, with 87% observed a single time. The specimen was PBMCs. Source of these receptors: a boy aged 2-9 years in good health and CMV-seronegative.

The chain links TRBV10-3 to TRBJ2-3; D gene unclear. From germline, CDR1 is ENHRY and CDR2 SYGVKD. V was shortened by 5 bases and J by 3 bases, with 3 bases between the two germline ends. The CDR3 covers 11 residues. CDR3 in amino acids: CAISSTDTQYF. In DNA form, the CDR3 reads TGTGCCATCAGTTCAACAGATACGCAGTATTTT.

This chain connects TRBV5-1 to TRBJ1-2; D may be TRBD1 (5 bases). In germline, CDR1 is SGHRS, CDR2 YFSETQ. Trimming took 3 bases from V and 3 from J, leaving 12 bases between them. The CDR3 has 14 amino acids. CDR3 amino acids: CASSSQGRDYGYTF. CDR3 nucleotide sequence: TGCGCCAGCAGCTCGCAGGGCCGGGACTATGGCTACACCTTC.

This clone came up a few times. The CDR3 DNA reads as TGTGCCAGTAGCGTTATAGCGGGGGCCGCCTACGAGCAGTACTTC. It encodes CASSVIAGAAYEQYF. The chain is built from TRBV19 and TRBJ2-7; TRBD2 agrees at 9 bases. CDR1 and CDR2 from the germline V gene are LNHDA and SQIVND (reference sequence). The CDR3 length is 15 residues. V gave up 6 bases and J gave up 2 bases; unmatched junction bases: 8.

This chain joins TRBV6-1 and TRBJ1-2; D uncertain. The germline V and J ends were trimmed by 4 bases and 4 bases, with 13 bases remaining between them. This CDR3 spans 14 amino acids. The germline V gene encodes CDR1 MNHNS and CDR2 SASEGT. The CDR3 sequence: CASSAGPFLYGYTF. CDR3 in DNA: TGTGCCAGCAGTGCTGGGCCCTTCCTCTATGGCTACACCTTC.

The CDR3 loop is CSVEERTSLYNEQFF. The CDR3 DNA follows: TGCAGCGTTGAAGAGAGGACTAGTTTGTACAATGAGCAGTTCTTC. The V call is TRBV29-1, the J call TRBJ2-1; 7 nucleotides align to TRBD2. The junction had 6 bases not matched to a gene; V was cut back by 0 bases and J by 4 bases. The CDR3 has 15 residues. CDR1 is SQVTM and CDR2 is ANQGSEA in the germline V gene.

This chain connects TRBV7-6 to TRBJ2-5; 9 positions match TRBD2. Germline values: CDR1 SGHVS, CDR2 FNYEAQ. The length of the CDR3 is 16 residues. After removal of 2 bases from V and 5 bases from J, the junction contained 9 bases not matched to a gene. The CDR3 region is CASSLTSGPPRETQYF. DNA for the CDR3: TGTGCCAGCAGCTTAACTAGCGGGCCTCCCAGGGAGACCCAGTACTTC.

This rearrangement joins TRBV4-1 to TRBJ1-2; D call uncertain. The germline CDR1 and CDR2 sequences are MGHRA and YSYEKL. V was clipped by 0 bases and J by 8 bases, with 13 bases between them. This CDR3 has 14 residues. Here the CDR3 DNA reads TGCGCCAGCAGCCAAGAAAACGGGTGGGAGGGCTACACCTTC. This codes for CASSQENGWEGYTF.

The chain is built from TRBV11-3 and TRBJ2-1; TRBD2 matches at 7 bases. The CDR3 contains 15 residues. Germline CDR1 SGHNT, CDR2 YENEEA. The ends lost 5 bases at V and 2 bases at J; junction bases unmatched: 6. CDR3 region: CASSLNLAAYNEQFF. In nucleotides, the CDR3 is TGTGCCAGCAGCCTAAATCTAGCGGCCTACAATGAGCAGTTCTTC.

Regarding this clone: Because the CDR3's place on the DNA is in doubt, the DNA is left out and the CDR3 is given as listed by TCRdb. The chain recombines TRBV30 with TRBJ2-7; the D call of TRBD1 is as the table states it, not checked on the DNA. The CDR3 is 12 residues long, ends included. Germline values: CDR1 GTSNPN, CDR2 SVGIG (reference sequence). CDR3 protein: CAWNTFGQGATF.

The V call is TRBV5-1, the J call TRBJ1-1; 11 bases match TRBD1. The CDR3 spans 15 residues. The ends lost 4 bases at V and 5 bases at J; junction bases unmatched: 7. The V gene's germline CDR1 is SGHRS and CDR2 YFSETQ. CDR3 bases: TGCGCCAGCAGCCTAGCGGACAGGGGGCTGACTGAAGCTTTCTTT. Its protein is CASSLADRGLTEAFF.

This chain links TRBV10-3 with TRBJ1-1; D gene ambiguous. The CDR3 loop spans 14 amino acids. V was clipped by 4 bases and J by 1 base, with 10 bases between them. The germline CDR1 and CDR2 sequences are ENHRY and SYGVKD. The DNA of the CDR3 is TGTGCCATCAGTGCTAGCGGACGGAACACTGAAGCTTTCTTT. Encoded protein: CAISASGRNTEAFF.

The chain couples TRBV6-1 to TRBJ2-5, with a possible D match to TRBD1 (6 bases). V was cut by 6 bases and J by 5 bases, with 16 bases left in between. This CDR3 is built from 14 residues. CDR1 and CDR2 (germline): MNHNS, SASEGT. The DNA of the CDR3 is TGTGCCAGCAGCTTAATTCAGGGGCCGGAGACCCAGTACTTC. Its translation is CASSLIQGPETQYF.

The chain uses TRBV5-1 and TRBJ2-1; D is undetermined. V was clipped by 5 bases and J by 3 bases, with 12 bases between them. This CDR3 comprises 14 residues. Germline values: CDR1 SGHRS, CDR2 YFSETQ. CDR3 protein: CASRREYSYNEQFF. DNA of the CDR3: TGCGCCAGCAGACGCGAATACAGCTACAATGAGCAGTTCTTC.

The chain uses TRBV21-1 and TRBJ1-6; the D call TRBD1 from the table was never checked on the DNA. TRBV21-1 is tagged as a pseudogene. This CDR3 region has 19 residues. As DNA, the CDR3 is TGTGCCAGCAGCAAAGGGAAACACCGGGACAGACCTTTAAATTCACCCCTCCACTTT. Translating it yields CASSKGKHRDRPLNSPLHF.

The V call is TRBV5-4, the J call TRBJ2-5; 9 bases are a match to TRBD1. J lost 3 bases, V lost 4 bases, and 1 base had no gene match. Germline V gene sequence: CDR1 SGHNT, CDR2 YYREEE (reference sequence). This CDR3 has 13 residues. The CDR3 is CASSRDREETQYF. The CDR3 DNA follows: TGTGCCAGCAGCCGGGACAGGGAAGAGACCCAGTACTTC.

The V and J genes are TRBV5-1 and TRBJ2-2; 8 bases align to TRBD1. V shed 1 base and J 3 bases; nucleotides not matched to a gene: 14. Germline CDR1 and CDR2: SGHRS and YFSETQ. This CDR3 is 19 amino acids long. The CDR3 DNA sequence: TGCGCCAGCAGCTTGCAAACCCCAAGGACAGGGCGATACACCGGGGAGCTGTTTTTT. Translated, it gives CASSLQTPRTGRYTGELFF.

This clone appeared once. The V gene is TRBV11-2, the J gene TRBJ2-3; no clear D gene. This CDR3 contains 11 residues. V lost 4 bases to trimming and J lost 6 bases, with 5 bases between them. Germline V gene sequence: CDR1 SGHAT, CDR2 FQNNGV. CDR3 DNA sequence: TGTGCCAGCAGCTCTCGGGATACGCAGTATTTT. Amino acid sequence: CASSSRDTQYF.

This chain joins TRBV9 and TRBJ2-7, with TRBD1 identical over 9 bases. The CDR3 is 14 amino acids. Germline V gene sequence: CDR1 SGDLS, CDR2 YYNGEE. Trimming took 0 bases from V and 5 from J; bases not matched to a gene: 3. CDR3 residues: CASSVGGQGHEQYF. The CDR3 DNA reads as TGTGCCAGCAGCGTAGGGGGACAGGGCCACGAGCAGTACTTC.

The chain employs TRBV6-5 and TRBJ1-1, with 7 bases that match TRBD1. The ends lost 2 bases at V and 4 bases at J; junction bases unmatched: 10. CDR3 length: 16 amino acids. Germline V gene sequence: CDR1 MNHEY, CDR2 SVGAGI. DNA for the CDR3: TGTGCCAGCAGTTACGGCAGTCCAGGGGGAGTCACTGAAGCTTTCTTT. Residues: CASSYGSPGGVTEAFF.

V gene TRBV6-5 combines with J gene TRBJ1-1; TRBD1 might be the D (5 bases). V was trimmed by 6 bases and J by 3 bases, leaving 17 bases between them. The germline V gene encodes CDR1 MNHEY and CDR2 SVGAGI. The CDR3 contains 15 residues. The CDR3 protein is CASSPAGVRDTEAFF. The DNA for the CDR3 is TGTGCCAGCAGCCCCGCGGGGGTACGTGACACTGAAGCTTTCTTT.

The CDR3 region has the DNA TGTGCCAGCAGGGCACCCGGGACTAGAGGAGATACGCAGTATTTT. It codes for CASRAPGTRGDTQYF. The V gene is TRBV7-9, the J gene TRBJ2-3; TRBD2 matches at 8 bases. J lost 5 bases, V lost 6 bases, and 10 bases had no gene match. The CDR3 extends over 15 amino acids. Germline CDR1 reads SEHNR; CDR2 reads FQNEAQ (reference sequence).

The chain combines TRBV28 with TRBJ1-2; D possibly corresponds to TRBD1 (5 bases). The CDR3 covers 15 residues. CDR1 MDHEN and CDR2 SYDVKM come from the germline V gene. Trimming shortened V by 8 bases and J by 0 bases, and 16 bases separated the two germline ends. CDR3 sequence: CASGGGWGPNYGYTF. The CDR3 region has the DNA TGTGCCAGCGGGGGGGGGTGGGGACCTAACTATGGCTACACCTTC.

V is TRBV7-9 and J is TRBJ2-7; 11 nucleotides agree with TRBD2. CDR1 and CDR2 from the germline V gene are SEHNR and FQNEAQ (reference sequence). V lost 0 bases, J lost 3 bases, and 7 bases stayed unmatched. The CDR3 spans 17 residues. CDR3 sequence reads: CASSLASRLAGGYEQYF. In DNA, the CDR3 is TGTGCCAGCAGCTTAGCATCGAGGCTAGCGGGGGGCTACGAGCAGTACTTC.

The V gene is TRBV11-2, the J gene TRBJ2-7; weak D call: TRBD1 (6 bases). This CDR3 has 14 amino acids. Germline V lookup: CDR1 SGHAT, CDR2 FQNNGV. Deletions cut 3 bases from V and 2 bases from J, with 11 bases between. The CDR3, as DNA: TGTGCCAGCAGCTTTTTGGACAGCACCTACGAGCAGTACTTC. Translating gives CASSFLDSTYEQYF.

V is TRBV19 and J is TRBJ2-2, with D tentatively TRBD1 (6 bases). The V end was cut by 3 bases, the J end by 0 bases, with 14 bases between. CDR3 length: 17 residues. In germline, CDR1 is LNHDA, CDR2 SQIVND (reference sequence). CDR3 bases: TGTGCCAGTAGTATCATCCCGGGACAAGCGAACACCGGGGAGCTGTTTTTT. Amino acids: CASSIIPGQANTGELFF.

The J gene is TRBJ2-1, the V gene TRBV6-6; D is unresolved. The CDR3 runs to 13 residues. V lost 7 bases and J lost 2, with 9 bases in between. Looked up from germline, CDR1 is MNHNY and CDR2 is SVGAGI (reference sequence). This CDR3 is CASTPRAYNEQFF. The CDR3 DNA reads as TGTGCCAGCACCCCTCGCGCCTACAATGAGCAGTTCTTC.

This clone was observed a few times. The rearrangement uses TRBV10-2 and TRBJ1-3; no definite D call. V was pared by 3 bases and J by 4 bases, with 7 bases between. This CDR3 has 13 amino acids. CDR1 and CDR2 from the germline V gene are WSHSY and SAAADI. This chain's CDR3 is CASSDESGNTIYF. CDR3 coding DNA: TGCGCCAGCAGTGATGAGTCCGGAAACACCATATATTTT.

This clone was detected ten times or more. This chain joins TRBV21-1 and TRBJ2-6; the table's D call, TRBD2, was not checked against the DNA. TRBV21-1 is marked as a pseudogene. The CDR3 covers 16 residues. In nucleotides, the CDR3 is TGTGCCAGCAGCAAAGCGAGCGGAACCGGGGCCAACGTCCTGACTTTC. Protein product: CASSKASGTGANVLTF.

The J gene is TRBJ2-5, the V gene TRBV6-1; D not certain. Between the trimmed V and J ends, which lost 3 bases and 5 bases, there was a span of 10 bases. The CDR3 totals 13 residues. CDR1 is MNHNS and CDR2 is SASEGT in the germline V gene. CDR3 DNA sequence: TGTGCCAGCAGTGATGAACCTCGGGAGACCCAGTACTTC. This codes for CASSDEPRETQYF.

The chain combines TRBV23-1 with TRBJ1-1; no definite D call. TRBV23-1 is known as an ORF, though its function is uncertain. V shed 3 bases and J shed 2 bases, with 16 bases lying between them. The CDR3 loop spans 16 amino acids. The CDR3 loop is CASSQRNTDRNTEAFF. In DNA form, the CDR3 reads TGCGCCAGCAGTCAGCGAAATACAGATCGAAACACTGAAGCTTTCTTT.

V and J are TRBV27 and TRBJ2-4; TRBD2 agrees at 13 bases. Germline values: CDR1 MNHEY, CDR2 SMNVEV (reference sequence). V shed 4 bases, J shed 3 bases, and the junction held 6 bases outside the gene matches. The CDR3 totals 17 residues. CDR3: CASSSGTSGIVKNIQYF. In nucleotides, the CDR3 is TGTGCCAGCAGTTCCGGGACTAGCGGGATTGTCAAAAACATTCAGTACTTC.

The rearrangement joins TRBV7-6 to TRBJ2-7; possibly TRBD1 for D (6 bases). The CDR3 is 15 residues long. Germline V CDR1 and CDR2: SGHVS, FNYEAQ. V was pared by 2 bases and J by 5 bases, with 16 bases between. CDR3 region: CASSLFGAGDNEQYF. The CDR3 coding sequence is TGTGCCAGCAGCTTATTTGGGGCAGGGGACAACGAGCAGTACTTC.